This is a list of T cell receptor beta chains from one sample in a study of T-cell memory formation after mild COVID-19. Each CDR3 protein is one row after TCRdb ran MiXCR on the 5' RACE reads. The profile shows some 180,000 distinct CDR3 sequences, 10% to 15% of them singletons. The specimen was PBMCs or a T cell subset sorted from them (not recorded which). These receptor sequences come from a man younger than 30 who had mild COVID-19 (a few samples of this study predate the infection). Cell type and time point are not known. CDR3s include the opening cysteine and the closing phenylalanine or tryptophan. The D gene is left open where the match is weak. A row's size may be missing; if present it is once, few, many or a size class.

cdr3_nt: TGTGCCAGCAGTCCGGGACTAGTTACGAATGAGCAGTTCTTC; cdr3_aa: CASSPGLVTNEQFF; d_call: TRBD2; j_call: TRBJ2-1; v_call: TRBV19; clone_size: NA
cdr3_nt: TGTGCCAGCAGCTCCAGGGACAGGGGGGCCGAGCAGTACTTC; cdr3_aa: CASSSRDRGAEQYF; d_call: TRBD1; j_call: TRBJ2-7; v_call: TRBV7-9; clone_size: many
cdr3_nt: TGTGCCAGCAGCTTGCTAGCGGGACAAGAGACCCAGTACTTC; cdr3_aa: CASSLLAGQETQYF; d_call: TRBD2; j_call: TRBJ2-5; v_call: TRBV7-2; clone_size: many
cdr3_nt: TGTGCCAGCAGCGTCCCGGGACAGGGAGACTATGGCTACACCTTC; cdr3_aa: CASSVPGQGDYGYTF; d_call: TRBD1; j_call: TRBJ1-2; v_call: TRBV12-3/TRBV12-4; clone_size: few
cdr3_nt: TGTGCCAGCTTTACTCAGAATAATGAAAAACTGTTTTTT; cdr3_aa: CASFTQNNEKLFF; d_call: NA; j_call: TRBJ1-4; v_call: TRBV18; clone_size: NA
cdr3_nt: TGTGCCAGCAGTTTACGACAGACAAATTCACCCCTCCACTTT; cdr3_aa: CASSLRQTNSPLHF; d_call: NA; j_call: TRBJ1-6; v_call: TRBV12-3/TRBV12-4; clone_size: few
cdr3_nt: TGTGCCAGCAGGGTCCCAGGGAGGGAGCAGTACTTC; cdr3_aa: CASRVPGREQYF; d_call: NA; j_call: TRBJ2-7; v_call: TRBV28; clone_size: few
cdr3_nt: TGCGCCAGCAGCGCGGACAGAAGTAACACTGAAGCTTTCTTT; cdr3_aa: CASSADRSNTEAFF; d_call: NA; j_call: TRBJ1-1; v_call: TRBV5-1; clone_size: few
cdr3_nt: TGTGCCAGCAGTTACTCACTCAACCAGGGGTATAATTCACCCCTCCACTTT; cdr3_aa: CASSYSLNQGYNSPLHF; d_call: NA; j_call: TRBJ1-6; v_call: TRBV6-6; clone_size: NA
cdr3_nt: TGCGCCAGCAAGGGACAGGGGGGCACAGATACGCAGTATTTT; cdr3_aa: CASKGQGGTDTQYF; d_call: TRBD1; j_call: TRBJ2-3; v_call: TRBV5-1; clone_size: NA
cdr3_nt: TGCGCCAGCAGCTTGGCGGGGGACCTTAATGAAGCTTTCTTT; cdr3_aa: CASSLAGDLNEAFF; d_call: NA; j_call: TRBJ1-1; v_call: TRBV5-1; clone_size: few
cdr3_nt: TGTGCCAGCAGTTTAACCCGATCGTCACCCCTCCACTTT; cdr3_aa: CASSLTRSSPLHF; d_call: NA; j_call: TRBJ1-6; v_call: TRBV12-3/TRBV12-4; clone_size: few
cdr3_nt: TGTGCCAGCAGACCCGGACAGGGGAGACAGTTCTTC; cdr3_aa: CASRPGQGRQFF; d_call: TRBD1; j_call: TRBJ2-1; v_call: TRBV6-5; clone_size: NA
cdr3_nt: TGTGCCAGCAGCGAACAAGAGACCCAGTACTTC; cdr3_aa: CASSEQETQYF; d_call: NA; j_call: TRBJ2-5; v_call: TRBV2; clone_size: many
cdr3_nt: TGTGCCACCAGTGACCGGGACTCATCCTACACCTTC; cdr3_aa: CATSDRDSSYTF; d_call: NA; j_call: TRBJ1-2; v_call: TRBV24-1; clone_size: NA
cdr3_nt: TGTGCCAGCAGCTCGCTGCGGGGGGGCATGGAGACCCAGTACTTC; cdr3_aa: CASSSLRGGMETQYF; d_call: TRBD2; j_call: TRBJ2-5; v_call: TRBV7-7; clone_size: NA
cdr3_nt: TGTGCCAGCAGCTTAACAGGGAGGACTGAAGCTTTCTTT; cdr3_aa: CASSLTGRTEAFF; d_call: NA; j_call: TRBJ1-1; v_call: TRBV7-9; clone_size: NA
cdr3_nt: TGTGCCAGCAGTTCACGAGACAGGCTTAACACCGGGGAGCTGTTTTTT; cdr3_aa: CASSSRDRLNTGELFF; d_call: NA; j_call: TRBJ2-2; v_call: TRBV7-8; clone_size: few
cdr3_nt: TGTGCCAGCAGTCAAGGGGCCCGTGGCTACACCTTC; cdr3_aa: CASSQGARGYTF; d_call: NA; j_call: TRBJ1-2; v_call: TRBV6-5; clone_size: NA
cdr3_nt: TGTGCCAGCACCCATTTGGGGCGGGGACGGGCTAATGAAAAACTGTTTTTT; cdr3_aa: CASTHLGRGRANEKLFF; d_call: NA; j_call: TRBJ1-4; v_call: TRBV11-2; clone_size: few
cdr3_nt: TGTGCCAGCAGCGTAGAACCCAGGACAGGGGGGGCTTCGATGGGCTACACCTTC; cdr3_aa: CASSVEPRTGGASMGYTF; d_call: TRBD1; j_call: TRBJ1-2; v_call: TRBV9; clone_size: NA
cdr3_nt: TGTGCCAGCAGTTACGGGGGTCAGGGCGAGCAGTACTTC; cdr3_aa: CASSYGGQGEQYF; d_call: NA; j_call: TRBJ2-7; v_call: TRBV6-2/TRBV6-3; clone_size: few
cdr3_nt: TGTGCCAGCAGCTTATTGGGGGGCCAATTCTACGAGCAGTACTTC; cdr3_aa: CASSLLGGQFYEQYF; d_call: NA; j_call: TRBJ2-7; v_call: TRBV7-9; clone_size: few
cdr3_nt: TGCAGTGCTGCGTCCCGGGTTTCCAATCAGCCCCAGCATTTT; cdr3_aa: CSAASRVSNQPQHF; d_call: NA; j_call: TRBJ1-5; v_call: TRBV20-1; clone_size: NA
cdr3_nt: TGTGCCAGCAGCAGAAGTCCCGGGACAACTCACAATGAGCAGTTCTTC; cdr3_aa: CASSRSPGTTHNEQFF; d_call: NA; j_call: TRBJ2-1; v_call: TRBV5-6; clone_size: NA
cdr3_nt: TGCAGTGCTAGAGATAGGCTGGGGGGGTTTACTGAAGCTTTCTTT; cdr3_aa: CSARDRLGGFTEAFF; d_call: NA; j_call: TRBJ1-1; v_call: TRBV20-1; clone_size: NA
cdr3_nt: TGTGCCAGCAGCTTGGGGGTATTGGACGAGCAGTACTTC; cdr3_aa: CASSLGVLDEQYF; d_call: NA; j_call: TRBJ2-7; v_call: TRBV7-9; clone_size: NA
cdr3_nt: TGCAGTGCTAGAGTTTTCTTCATTCGTACTGAAGCTTTCTTT; cdr3_aa: CSARVFFIRTEAFF; d_call: NA; j_call: TRBJ1-1; v_call: TRBV20-1; clone_size: few
cdr3_nt: TGTGCCAGCAGCCGGGAAGGGGGGTACGAGGCAGATACGCAGTATTTT; cdr3_aa: CASSREGGYEADTQYF; d_call: NA; j_call: TRBJ2-3; v_call: TRBV4-2; clone_size: NA
cdr3_nt: TGTGCCTGTATCCGGGACCCTGGAGCTGAAGCTTTCTTT; cdr3_aa: CACIRDPGAEAFF; d_call: NA; j_call: TRBJ1-1; v_call: TRBV30; clone_size: few
cdr3_nt: TGTGCCACGGGACTATGGCAGTTGAACACCGGGGAGCTGTTTTTT; cdr3_aa: CATGLWQLNTGELFF; d_call: TRBD2; j_call: TRBJ2-2; v_call: TRBV27; clone_size: many
cdr3_nt: TGTGCCAGCAGCCAAAGAGGGGGGAATCAGCCCCAGCATTTT; cdr3_aa: CASSQRGGNQPQHF; d_call: NA; j_call: TRBJ1-5; v_call: TRBV7-9; clone_size: NA
cdr3_nt: TGTGCCAGCAGCATGGGACTAGCGGGGTTCACAGATACGCAGTATTTT; cdr3_aa: CASSMGLAGFTDTQYF; d_call: TRBD2; j_call: TRBJ2-3; v_call: TRBV7-2; clone_size: many
cdr3_nt: TGTGCCAGCAGTTTTGCACAGGGCAGCCACGAGCAGTACTTC; cdr3_aa: CASSFAQGSHEQYF; d_call: NA; j_call: TRBJ2-7; v_call: TRBV12-3/TRBV12-4; clone_size: few
cdr3_nt: TGTGCCAGCAGCCGGGGACAGGGGCTTGCCGGGGAGCTGTTTTTT; cdr3_aa: CASSRGQGLAGELFF; d_call: TRBD1; j_call: TRBJ2-2; v_call: TRBV6-2/TRBV6-3; clone_size: NA
cdr3_nt: TGTGCCAGCAGCGCGGACAGGTCCACCGGGGAGCTGTTTTTT; cdr3_aa: CASSADRSTGELFF; d_call: TRBD1; j_call: TRBJ2-2; v_call: TRBV9; clone_size: few
cdr3_nt: TGTGCCAGCAGTCAGGAACCCGCGGGGGGCGGCTACACCTTC; cdr3_aa: CASSQEPAGGGYTF; d_call: NA; j_call: TRBJ1-2; v_call: TRBV7-3; clone_size: NA
cdr3_nt: TGTGCCAGCAACTGGGGGACGGACGTGGATGGCTACACCTTC; cdr3_aa: CASNWGTDVDGYTF; d_call: NA; j_call: TRBJ1-2; v_call: TRBV6-1; clone_size: NA
cdr3_nt: TGTGCCAGCTCATCAACGACCTCTGGGGCCAACGTCCTGACTTTC; cdr3_aa: CASSSTTSGANVLTF; d_call: NA; j_call: TRBJ2-6; v_call: TRBV18; clone_size: NA
cdr3_nt: TGTGCCATCAGCGCCGAGTACAATGAGCAGTTCTTC; cdr3_aa: CAISAEYNEQFF; d_call: NA; j_call: TRBJ2-1; v_call: TRBV10-3; clone_size: few
cdr3_nt: TGCAGTGCTAGACCCTTAGACAGGGCCCGCAATCAGCCCCAGCATTTT; cdr3_aa: CSARPLDRARNQPQHF; d_call: TRBD1; j_call: TRBJ1-5; v_call: TRBV20-1; clone_size: many
cdr3_nt: TGCGCCAGCAGCACCTCTAGCGGGAGTGAGCAGTTCTTC; cdr3_aa: CASSTSSGSEQFF; d_call: TRBD2; j_call: TRBJ2-1; v_call: TRBV5-1; clone_size: NA
cdr3_nt: TGTGCCAGCTCACCCAACAGGGGTACGACATCTGGGGCCAACGTCCTGACTTTC; cdr3_aa: CASSPNRGTTSGANVLTF; d_call: TRBD1; j_call: TRBJ2-6; v_call: TRBV18; clone_size: few
cdr3_nt: TGTGCCAGCAGAAAACCGGGACGACATTTTGAGCAGTTCTTC; cdr3_aa: CASRKPGRHFEQFF; d_call: NA; j_call: TRBJ2-1; v_call: TRBV11-2; clone_size: few
cdr3_nt: TGTGCCAGCAGTTCCGGACTAGCGGGACCCCAAGAGACCCAGTACTTC; cdr3_aa: CASSSGLAGPQETQYF; d_call: TRBD2; j_call: TRBJ2-5; v_call: TRBV11-1; clone_size: few
cdr3_nt: TGTGCCAGCAGCCCGCGCCGTGGGGGCTACACCTTC; cdr3_aa: CASSPRRGGYTF; d_call: NA; j_call: TRBJ1-2; v_call: TRBV16; clone_size: NA
cdr3_nt: TGTGCCAGCAGCAAAGAGGCAGGTTCGAGTGGCTACACCTTC; cdr3_aa: CASSKEAGSSGYTF; d_call: NA; j_call: TRBJ1-2; v_call: TRBV21-1; clone_size: NA
cdr3_nt: TGTGCCAGCAGCGTAGACCAACTTCAGCCCCAGCATTTT; cdr3_aa: CASSVDQLQPQHF; d_call: NA; j_call: TRBJ1-5; v_call: TRBV9; clone_size: few